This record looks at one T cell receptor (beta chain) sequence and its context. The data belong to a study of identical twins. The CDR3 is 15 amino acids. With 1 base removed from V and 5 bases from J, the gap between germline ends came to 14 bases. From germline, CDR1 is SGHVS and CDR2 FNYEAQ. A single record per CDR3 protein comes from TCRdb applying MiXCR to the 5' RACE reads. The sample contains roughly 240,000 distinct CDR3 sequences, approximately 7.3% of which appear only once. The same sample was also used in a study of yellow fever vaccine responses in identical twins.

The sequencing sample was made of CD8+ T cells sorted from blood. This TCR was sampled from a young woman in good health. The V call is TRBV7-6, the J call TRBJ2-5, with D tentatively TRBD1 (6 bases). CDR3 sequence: CASSLEGFGGETQYF. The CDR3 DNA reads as TGTGCCAGCAGCTTAGAGGGGTTTGGGGGCGAGACCCAGTACTTC.